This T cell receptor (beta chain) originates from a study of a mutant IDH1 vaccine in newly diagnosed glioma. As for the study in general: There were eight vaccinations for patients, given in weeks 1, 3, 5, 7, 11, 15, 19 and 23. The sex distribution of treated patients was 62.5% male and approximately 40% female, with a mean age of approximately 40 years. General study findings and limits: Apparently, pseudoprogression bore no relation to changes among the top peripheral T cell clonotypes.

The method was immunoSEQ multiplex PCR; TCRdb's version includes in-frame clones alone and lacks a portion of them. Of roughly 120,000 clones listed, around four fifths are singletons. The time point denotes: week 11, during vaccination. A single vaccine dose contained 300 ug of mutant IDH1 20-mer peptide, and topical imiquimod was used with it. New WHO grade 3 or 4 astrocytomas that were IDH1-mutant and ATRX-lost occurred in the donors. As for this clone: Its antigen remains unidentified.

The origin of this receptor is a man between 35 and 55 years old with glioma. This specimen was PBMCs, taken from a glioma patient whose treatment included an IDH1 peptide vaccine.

As DNA, the CDR3 is TGTGCCAGCAGCAAGGACATTACCCCCAATGAAAAACTGTTTTTT. Protein product: CASSKDITPNEKLFF. The chain employs TRBV11-2 and TRBJ1-4; TRBD1 is a possible D gene (5 bases). The ends were cut back, 5 bases at V and 5 bases at J, with 15 bases in the middle. Germline CDR1 and CDR2: SGHAT and FQNNGV. This CDR3 has 15 amino acids.